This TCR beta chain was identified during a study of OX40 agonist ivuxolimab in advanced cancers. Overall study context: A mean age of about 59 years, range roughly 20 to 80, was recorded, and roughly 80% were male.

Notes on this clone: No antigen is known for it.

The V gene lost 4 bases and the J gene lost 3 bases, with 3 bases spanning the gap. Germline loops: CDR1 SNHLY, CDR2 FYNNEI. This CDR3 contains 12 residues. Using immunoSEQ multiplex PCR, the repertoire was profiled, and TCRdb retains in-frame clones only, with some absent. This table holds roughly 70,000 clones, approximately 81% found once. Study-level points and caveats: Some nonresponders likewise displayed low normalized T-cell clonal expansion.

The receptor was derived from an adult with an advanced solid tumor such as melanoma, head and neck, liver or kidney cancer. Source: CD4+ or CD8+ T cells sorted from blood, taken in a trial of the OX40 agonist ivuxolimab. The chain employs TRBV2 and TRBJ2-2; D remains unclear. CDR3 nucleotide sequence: TGTGCCAGCAGTGCTTACACCGGGGAGCTGTTTTTT. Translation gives CASSAYTGELFF.